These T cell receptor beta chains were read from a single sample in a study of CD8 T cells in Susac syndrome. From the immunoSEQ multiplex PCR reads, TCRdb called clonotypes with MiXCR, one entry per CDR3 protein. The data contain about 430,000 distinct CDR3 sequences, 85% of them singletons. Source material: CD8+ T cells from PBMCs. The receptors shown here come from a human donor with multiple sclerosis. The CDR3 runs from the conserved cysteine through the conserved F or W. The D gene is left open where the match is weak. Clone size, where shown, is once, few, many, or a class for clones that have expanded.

CDR3: CASSYSSSGGQETQYF
DNA: TGTGCCAGCAGTTACTCTTCTAGCGGGGGACAAGAGACCCAGTACTTC
J: TRBJ2-5
size: -
D: TRBD2
V: TRBV6-5

CDR3: CASSISGSSYEQYF
DNA: TGTGCCAGTAGTATTAGCGGGAGCTCCTACGAGCAGTACTTC
J: TRBJ2-7
size: -
D: TRBD2
V: TRBV19

CDR3: CASSSGSRQPLYEQYF
DNA: TGTGCCAGCAGCTCTGGATCGCGACAGCCTCTTTACGAGCAGTACTTC
J: TRBJ2-7
size: -
D: -
V: TRBV7-9

CDR3: CASSPVELNTEAFF
DNA: TGTGCCAGCAGTCCCGTTGAATTGAACACTGAAGCTTTCTTT
J: TRBJ1-1
size: -
D: -
V: TRBV28

CDR3: CATSSPTTSTDTQYF
DNA: TGTGCCACCAGCAGTCCGACAACTAGCACAGATACGCAGTATTTT
J: TRBJ2-3
size: -
D: -
V: TRBV15

CDR3: CAYKGLGEQFF
DNA: TGTGCCTACAAAGGGCTCGGTGAGCAGTTCTTC
J: TRBJ2-1
size: -
D: -
V: TRBV30

CDR3: CASSQDSSNTGELFF
DNA: TGTGCCAGTAGTCAGGACAGCTCGAACACCGGGGAGCTGTTTTTT
J: TRBJ2-2
size: -
D: -
V: TRBV19

CDR3: CATVQFTYEQYF
DNA: TGTGCCACCGTGCAGTTCACCTACGAGCAGTACTTC
J: TRBJ2-7
size: -
D: -
V: TRBV2

CDR3: CATSDLIGGVDTQYF
DNA: TGTGCCACCAGTGATTTGATTGGGGGCGTCGATACGCAGTATTTT
J: TRBJ2-3
size: -
D: -
V: TRBV24-1

CDR3: CASSHLAAYNEQFF
DNA: TGCGCCAGCAGCCATTTGGCAGCCTACAATGAGCAGTTCTTC
J: TRBJ2-1
size: -
D: -
V: TRBV4-1

CDR3: CASSSLTGPETQYF
DNA: TGTGCCAGCAGTTCTTTGACAGGGCCGGAGACCCAGTACTTC
J: TRBJ2-5
size: once
D: TRBD1
V: TRBV27

CDR3: CASSLGEGLSLYEQYF
DNA: TGTGCCAGCAGCTTAGGGGAGGGGCTTTCTCTCTACGAGCAGTACTTC
J: TRBJ2-7
size: -
D: TRBD2
V: TRBV11-2

CDR3: CASKGDRDYNEQFF
DNA: TGTGCCAGCAAGGGGGACAGGGACTACAATGAGCAGTTCTTC
J: TRBJ2-1
size: -
D: TRBD1
V: TRBV6-4

CDR3: CASSLYPRGHTQYF
DNA: TGTGCCAGCAGTTTATACCCTCGTGGCCATACGCAGTATTTT
J: TRBJ2-3
size: -
D: -
V: TRBV28

CDR3: CATQNGGGRLTDTQYF
DNA: TGTGCCACCCAAAACGGAGGCGGGAGATTGACAGATACGCAGTATTTT
J: TRBJ2-3
size: -
D: TRBD2
V: TRBV27

CDR3: CASSADRGNSPLHF
DNA: TGTGCCAGCTCCGCGGACAGGGGGAATTCACCCCTCCACTTT
J: TRBJ1-6
size: -
D: TRBD1
V: TRBV18

CDR3: CAWRSDSFKAPNTEAFF
DNA: TGTGCCTGGAGGTCCGACAGCTTTAAAGCACCGAACACTGAAGCTTTCTTT
J: TRBJ1-1
size: -
D: -
V: TRBV30